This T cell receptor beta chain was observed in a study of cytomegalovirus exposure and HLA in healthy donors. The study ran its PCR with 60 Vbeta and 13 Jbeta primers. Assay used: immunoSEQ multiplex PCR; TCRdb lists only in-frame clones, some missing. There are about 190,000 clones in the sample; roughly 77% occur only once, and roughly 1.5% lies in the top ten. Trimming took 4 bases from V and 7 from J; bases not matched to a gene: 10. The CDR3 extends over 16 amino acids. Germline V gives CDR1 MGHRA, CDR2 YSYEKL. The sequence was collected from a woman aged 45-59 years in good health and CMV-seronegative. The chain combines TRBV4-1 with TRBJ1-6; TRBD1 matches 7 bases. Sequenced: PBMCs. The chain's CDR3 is CASSPDDRALNSPLHF. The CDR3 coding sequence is TGCGCCAGCAGCCCCGACGACAGGGCACTCAATTCACCCCTCCACTTT.